Following are 6 T cell receptor beta chains from one sample sequenced in a study of T cell repertoires in cytomegalovirus infection. Via MiXCR, TCRdb re-called the reads, giving one row per CDR3 protein. The profile shows 830,000 or so distinct CDR3 sequences, about 31% of them singletons. No antigen has been identified for these receptors. The sample consisted of cultured CD8+ T cells from PBMCs, taken from culture after CMV antigen stimulation. The receptors come from a human donor in good health (CMV status not recorded). Some clones in this sample may be carry-over from other donors' samples.

This clonotype was seen ten or more times. This chain joins TRBV7-2 and TRBJ2-7; the D gene is possibly TRBD1 (5 bases). V was trimmed by 0 bases and J by 3 bases, leaving 12 bases between them. Germline CDR1 and CDR2: SGHTA and FQGNSA. The CDR3 spans 15 residues. The CDR3 coding sequence is TGTGCCAGCAGCTTAGCGTCAGGGCCGGGCTACGAGCAGTACGTC. Encoded protein: CASSLASGPGYEQYV.

The CDR3 region has the DNA TGTGCCAGCAGCCAACAGCTTATAGGAGCGGGGGGGCACAATGAGCAGTTCTTC. The encoded protein is CASSQQLIGAGGHNEQFF. The V gene is TRBV7-8, the J gene TRBJ2-1; 10 bases are a match to TRBD2. V was clipped by 5 bases and J by 5 bases; unmatched bases: 15. CDR1 and CDR2 (germline): SGHVS, FQNEAQ. This CDR3 contains 18 residues.

This clonotype appeared a few times. V and J are TRBV27 and TRBJ2-2; unclear D gene. CDR1 and CDR2 from the germline V gene are MNHEY and SMNVEV (reference sequence). There are 12 residues in the CDR3. V lost 6 bases and J lost 6, with 8 bases in between. CDR3 sequence reads: CASRLGAGELFF. As DNA, the CDR3 is TGTGCCAGCAGGCTTGGGGCCGGGGAGCTGTTTTTT.

Only a few counts were recorded for this clonotype. The chain links TRBV6-5 to TRBJ2-5; 9 bases match TRBD1. Trimming at V came to 5 bases and at J to 4 bases, leaving 11 bases not matched to a gene. Germline V CDR1 and CDR2: MNHEY, SVGAGI. The CDR3 has 16 residues. The CDR3 nucleotides are TGTGCCAGCAGTGATACAGGGGGCGCTTTTGTAGAGACCCAGTACTTC. It codes for CASSDTGGAFVETQYF.

This clonotype has a handful of counts. The rearrangement joins TRBV4-1 to TRBJ2-7; 7 nucleotides align to TRBD2. The V and J ends lost 6 bases and 1 base, in that order; junction bases with no gene match: 6. The CDR3 is 14 amino acids. The germline V gene has CDR1 MGHRA and CDR2 YSYEKL. The CDR3 loop is CASRPTGGSYEQYF. The CDR3 DNA follows: TGCGCCAGCAGGCCGACGGGGGGTTCCTACGAGCAGTACTTC.

This clonotype was picked up a small number of times. J is TRBJ1-5 and V is TRBV7-6; D may be TRBD1 (6 bases). The CDR3 loop spans 13 amino acids. Germline V gene data show CDR1 as SGHVS and CDR2 as FNYEAQ. V lost 10 bases and J lost 2, with 12 bases in between. CDR3 region: CANSRTGNQPQHF. CDR3 coding DNA: TGTGCCAACAGTCGGACAGGCAATCAGCCCCAGCATTTT.